This record covers a single T cell receptor beta chain. Its cognate antigen is unknown. The sample originates from a study of radiotherapy plus CTLA-4 blockade in lung cancer. Trimming removed 2 bases from V and 7 bases from J, with 18 bases in between. Looked up from germline, CDR1 is MNHNS and CDR2 is SASEGT. The CDR3 is 15 amino acids. Sequenced by immunoSEQ multiplex PCR; TCRdb stores in-frame clones only, minus some. The sample has about 80,000 clones, approximately 86% seen once. Study-wide results and caveats: Radiotherapy plus ipilimumab was followed by expansion in blood of tumor-derived TCR clones.

This rearrangement joins TRBV6-1 to TRBJ2-7; the D is unclear. Sequences were derived from peripheral blood, sampled from a patient treated with radiotherapy plus ipilimumab. This TCR was recovered from a human donor with non-small cell lung cancer who had stable disease on radiotherapy plus ipilimumab. The CDR3 region has the DNA TGTGCCAGCAGTGAAACTGGGCGGAGTACAGAAGAGCAGTACTTC. It is translated as CASSETGRSTEEQYF.